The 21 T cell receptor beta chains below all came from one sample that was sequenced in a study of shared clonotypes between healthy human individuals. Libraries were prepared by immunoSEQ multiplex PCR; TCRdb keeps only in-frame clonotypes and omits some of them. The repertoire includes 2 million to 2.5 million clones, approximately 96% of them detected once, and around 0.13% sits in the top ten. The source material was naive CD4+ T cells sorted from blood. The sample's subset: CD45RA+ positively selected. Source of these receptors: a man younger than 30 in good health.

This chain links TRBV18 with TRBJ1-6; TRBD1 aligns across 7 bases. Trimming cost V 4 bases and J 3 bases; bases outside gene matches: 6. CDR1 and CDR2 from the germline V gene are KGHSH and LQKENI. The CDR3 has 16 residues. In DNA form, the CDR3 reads TGTGCCAGCTCACTATCGACAGGGTACTATAATTCACCCCTCCACTTT. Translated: CASSLSTGYYNSPLHF.

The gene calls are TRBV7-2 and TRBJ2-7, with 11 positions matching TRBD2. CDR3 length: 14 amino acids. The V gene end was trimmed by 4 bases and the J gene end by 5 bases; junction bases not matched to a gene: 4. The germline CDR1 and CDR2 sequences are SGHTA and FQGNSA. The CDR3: CASSSGTSGDEQYF. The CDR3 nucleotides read TGTGCCAGCAGCTCCGGGACTAGCGGTGACGAGCAGTACTTC.

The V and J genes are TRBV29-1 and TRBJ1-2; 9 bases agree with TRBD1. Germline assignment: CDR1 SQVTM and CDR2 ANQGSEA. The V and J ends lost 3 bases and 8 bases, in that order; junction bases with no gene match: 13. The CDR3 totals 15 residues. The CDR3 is CSVDKEHRGPGGYTF. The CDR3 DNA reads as TGCAGCGTTGATAAAGAGCACAGGGGGCCGGGAGGCTACACCTTC.

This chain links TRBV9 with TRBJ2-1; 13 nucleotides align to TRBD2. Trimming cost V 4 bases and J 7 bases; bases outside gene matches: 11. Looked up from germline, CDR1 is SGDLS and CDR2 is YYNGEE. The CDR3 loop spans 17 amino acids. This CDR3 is CASSPEAGTSGANEQFF. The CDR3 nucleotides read TGTGCCAGCAGCCCGGAAGCCGGGACTAGCGGGGCTAATGAGCAGTTCTTC.

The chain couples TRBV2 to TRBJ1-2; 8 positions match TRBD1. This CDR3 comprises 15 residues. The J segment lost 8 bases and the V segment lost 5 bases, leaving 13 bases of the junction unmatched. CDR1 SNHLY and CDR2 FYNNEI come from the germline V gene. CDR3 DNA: TGTGCCAGCAGTACCCTTTCAGGGGGCTCGGGAGGCTACACCTTC. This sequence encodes CASSTLSGGSGGYTF.

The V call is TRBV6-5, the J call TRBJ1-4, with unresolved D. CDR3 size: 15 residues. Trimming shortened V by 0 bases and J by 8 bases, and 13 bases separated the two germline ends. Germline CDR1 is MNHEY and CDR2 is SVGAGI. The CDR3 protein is CASSYSTVSAEKLFF. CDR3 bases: TGTGCCAGCAGTTACTCGACCGTGTCTGCAGAAAAACTGTTTTTT.

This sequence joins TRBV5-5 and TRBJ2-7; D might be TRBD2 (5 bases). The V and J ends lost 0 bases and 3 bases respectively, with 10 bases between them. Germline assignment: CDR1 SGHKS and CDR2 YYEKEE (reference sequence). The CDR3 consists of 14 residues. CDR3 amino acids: CASSLAASGYEQYF. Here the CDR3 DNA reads TGTGCCAGCAGCTTGGCCGCAAGCGGCTACGAGCAGTACTTC. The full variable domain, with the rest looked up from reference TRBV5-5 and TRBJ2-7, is DAGVTQSPTHLIKTRGQQVTLRCSPISGHKSVSWYQQVLGQGPQFIFQYYEKEERGRGNFPDRFSARQFPNYSSELNVNALLLGDSALYLCASSLAASGYEQYFGPGTRLTVT.

CDR3 protein: CASTVILGGAGELFF. DNA for the CDR3: TGTGCCAGCACAGTTATACTAGGGGGTGCCGGGGAGCTGTTTTTT. The chain combines TRBV6-6 with TRBJ2-2; maybe TRBD1 (6 bases). V shed 7 bases and J shed 6 bases, with 18 bases lying between them. Germline loops: CDR1 MNHNY, CDR2 SVGAGI (reference sequence). The CDR3 has 15 residues.

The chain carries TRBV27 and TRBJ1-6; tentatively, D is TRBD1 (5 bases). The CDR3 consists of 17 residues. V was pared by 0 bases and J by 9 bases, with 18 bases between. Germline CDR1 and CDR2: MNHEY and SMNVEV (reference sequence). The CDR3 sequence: CASSLSFLSYTGSPLHF. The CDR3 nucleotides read TGTGCCAGCAGTTTATCGTTTTTGTCCTACACAGGTTCACCCCTCCACTTT.

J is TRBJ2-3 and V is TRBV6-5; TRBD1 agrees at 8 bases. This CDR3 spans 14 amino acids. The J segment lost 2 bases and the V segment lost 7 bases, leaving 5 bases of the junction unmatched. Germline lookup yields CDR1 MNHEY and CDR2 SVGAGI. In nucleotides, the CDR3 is TGTGCCAGCACCCGGGACAGGTCCACAGATACGCAGTATTTT. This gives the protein CASTRDRSTDTQYF.

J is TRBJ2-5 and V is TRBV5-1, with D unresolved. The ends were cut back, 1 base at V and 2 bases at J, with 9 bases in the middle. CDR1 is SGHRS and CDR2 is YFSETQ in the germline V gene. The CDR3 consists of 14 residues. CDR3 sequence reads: CASSLFQLQETQYF. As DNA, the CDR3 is TGCGCCAGCAGCTTGTTTCAGCTTCAAGAGACCCAGTACTTC.

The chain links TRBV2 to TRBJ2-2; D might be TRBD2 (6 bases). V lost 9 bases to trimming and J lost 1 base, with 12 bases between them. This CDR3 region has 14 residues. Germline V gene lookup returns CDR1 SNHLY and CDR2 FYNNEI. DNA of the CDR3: TGTGCCAGTTTGGGGACTGAGAACACCGGGGAGCTGTTTTTT. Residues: CASLGTENTGELFF.

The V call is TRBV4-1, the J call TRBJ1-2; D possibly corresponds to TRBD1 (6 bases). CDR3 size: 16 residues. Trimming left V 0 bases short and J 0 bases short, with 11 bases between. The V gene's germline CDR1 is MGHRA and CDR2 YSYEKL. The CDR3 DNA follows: TGCGCCAGCAGCCAAGAAGGGAACAGGGCTAACTATGGCTACACCTTC. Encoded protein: CASSQEGNRANYGYTF.

The CDR3 loop reads CAISDTSGSPADTQYF. The CDR3 DNA follows: TGTGCCATCAGTGATACTAGCGGGAGTCCTGCAGATACGCAGTATTTT. J is TRBJ2-3 and V is TRBV10-3; 11 bases match TRBD2. The germline CDR1 and CDR2 sequences are ENHRY and SYGVKD. After removal of 3 bases from V and 4 bases from J, the junction contained 6 bases not matched to a gene. There are 16 residues in the CDR3.

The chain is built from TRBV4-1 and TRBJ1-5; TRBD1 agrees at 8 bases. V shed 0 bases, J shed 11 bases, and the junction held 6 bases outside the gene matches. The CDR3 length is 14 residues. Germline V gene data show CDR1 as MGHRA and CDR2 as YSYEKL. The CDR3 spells CASSQETGGKAQHF. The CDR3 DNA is TGCGCCAGCAGCCAAGAAACAGGGGGAAAAGCCCAGCATTTT.

The CDR3 DNA sequence: TGTGCCAGCAGCACGTCGGGACCCCAGTACTTC. It translates to CASSTSGPQYF. This rearrangement joins TRBV21-1 to TRBJ2-5. TRBV21-1 is flagged as a pseudogene. There are 11 residues in the CDR3.

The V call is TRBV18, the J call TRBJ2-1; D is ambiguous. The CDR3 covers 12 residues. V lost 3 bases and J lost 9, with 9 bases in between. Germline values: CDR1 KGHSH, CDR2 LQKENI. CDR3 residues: CASSPGMAEQFF. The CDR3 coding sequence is TGTGCCAGCTCACCGGGGATGGCTGAGCAGTTCTTC. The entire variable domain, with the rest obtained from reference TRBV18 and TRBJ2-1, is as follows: NAGVMQNPRHLVRRRGQEARLRCSPMKGHSHVYWYRQLPEEGLKFMVYLQKENIIDESGMPKERFSAEFPKEGPSILRIQQVVRGDSAAYFCASSPGMAEQFFGPGTRLTVL.

The CDR3 region is CASSTRYNEQFF. The CDR3 DNA follows: TGTGCCAGCAGTACTAGATACAATGAGCAGTTCTTC. The rearrangement joins TRBV6-1 to TRBJ2-1, with D perhaps TRBD2 (5 bases). This CDR3 region has 12 residues. V shed 5 bases and J shed 4 bases, with 6 bases lying between them. The germline gives CDR1 MNHNS, CDR2 SASEGT.

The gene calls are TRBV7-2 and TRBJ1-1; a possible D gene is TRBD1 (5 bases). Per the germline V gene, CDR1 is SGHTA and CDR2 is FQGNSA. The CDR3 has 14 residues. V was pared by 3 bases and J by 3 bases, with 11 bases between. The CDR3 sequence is CASSFRDRYTEAFF. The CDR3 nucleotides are TGTGCCAGCAGCTTCCGGGACCGGTACACTGAAGCTTTCTTT.

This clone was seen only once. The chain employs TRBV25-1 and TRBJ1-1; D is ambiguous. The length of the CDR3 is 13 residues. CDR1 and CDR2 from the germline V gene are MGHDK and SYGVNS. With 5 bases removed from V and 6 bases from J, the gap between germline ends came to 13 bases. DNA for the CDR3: TGTGCCAGCAGTCCCCACGGAACCTCTGAAGCTTTCTTT. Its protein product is CASSPHGTSEAFF.

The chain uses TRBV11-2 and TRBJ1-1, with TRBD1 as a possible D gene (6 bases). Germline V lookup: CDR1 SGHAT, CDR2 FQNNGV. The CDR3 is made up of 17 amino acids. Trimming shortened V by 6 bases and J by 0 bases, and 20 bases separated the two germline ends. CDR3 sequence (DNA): TGTGCCAGCAGTCCCGGTCGAGGGGGGCAAATGAACACTGAAGCTTTCTTT. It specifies CASSPGRGGQMNTEAFF.